Listed here are 19 T cell receptor beta chains from one sample, sequenced in a study of post-analysis software for immune sequencing data. General study results and limits: Higher frequency in patients than in controls was seen for roughly five TRBV segments, with TRBV5-6, TRBV5-1 and TRBV20-1 among them.

Their recognized antigens are unknown. The TCR beta cDNA libraries carried unique molecular identifiers. From the PCR reads, TCRdb called clonotypes with MiXCR, one entry per CDR3 protein. This sample has 650,000 to 900,000 distinct CDR3 sequences, with roughly 46% found just once. Sequencing was performed on blood. The receptors come from a girl aged 10 to 17 with multiple sclerosis.

This clonotype was seen a few times. The rearrangement uses TRBV7-2 and TRBJ2-5, with D tentatively TRBD1 (6 bases). With the DNA end fitting TRBJ2-1 better, the J assignment may be wrong. The CDR3 sequence is 15 residues long. CDR1 SGHTA and CDR2 FQGNSA come from the germline V gene. This CDR3 reads CASSPMGHLQETQFF. In DNA form, the CDR3 reads TGTGCCAGCAGCCCCATGGGACACCTCCAAGAGACCCAGTTCTTC.

The chain joins TRBV3-1 to TRBJ2-3, with 7 bases aligning to TRBD1. The CDR3 contains 16 residues. The junction had 7 bases not matched to a gene; V was cut back by 2 bases and J by 2 bases. CDR1 is LGHDT, CDR2 YNNKEL, per germline (reference sequence). CDR3 sequence (DNA): TGTGCCAGCAGCCAACAACCGGGACAGCCCACAGATACGCAGTATTTT. This translates into CASSQQPGQPTDTQYF.

This chain links TRBV4-2 with TRBJ1-6; TRBD1 is a possible D gene (6 bases). V was cut by 0 bases and J by 8 bases, with 11 bases left in between. CDR1 is LGHNA and CDR2 is YNFKEQ in the germline V gene. The CDR3 runs 15 residues. The CDR3: CASSQEQGVDSPLHF. The CDR3, as DNA: TGTGCCAGCAGCCAAGAACAGGGAGTCGATTCACCCCTCCACTTT.

V usage is TRBV12-3 or TRBV12-4 and J usage is TRBJ2-7; either TRBD1 or TRBD2 may supply D (5 bases each). V was pared by 7 bases and J by 0 bases, with 16 bases between. The CDR3 sequence is 15 residues long. CDR3 residues: CASIVPGRSSYEQYF. CDR3 bases: TGTGCCAGCATCGTCCCGGGGCGGAGCTCCTACGAGCAGTACTTC.

This chain uses TRBV13 with TRBJ2-3; possible D gene TRBD2, 6 bases. The V end lost 1 base, the J end lost 5 bases, and 13 bases lay between the germline ends. Germline CDR1 reads PRHDT; CDR2 reads FYEKMQ (reference sequence). The length of the CDR3 is 15 residues. The CDR3 nucleotides read TGTGCCAGCAGCTTAGACGGGGGAGAGGGAGATACGCAGTATTTT. Encoded protein: CASSLDGGEGDTQYF. The full variable domain, rest sourced from reference TRBV13 and TRBJ2-3, is AAGVIQSPRHLIKEKRETATLKCYPIPRHDTVYWYQQGPGQDPQFLISFYEKMQSDKGSIPDRFSAQQFSDYHSELNMSSLELGDSALYFCASSLDGGEGDTQYFGPGTRLTVL.

This clonotype was counted a few times. The chain has TRBV29-1 and TRBJ2-5; 7 bases agree with TRBD2. The germline gives CDR1 SQVTM, CDR2 ANQGSEA. The trim removed 4 bases at V and 2 bases at J, leaving 4 bases unmatched. The CDR3 runs 13 residues. Here the CDR3 DNA reads TGCAGCGTTGGGGGGGGAAGGCAAGAGACCCAGTACTTC. Translated: CSVGGGRQETQYF. The variable domain in full, completed from reference TRBV29-1 and TRBJ2-5, reads SAVISQKPSRDICQRGTSLTIQCQVDSQVTMMFWYRQQPGQSLTLIATANQGSEATYESGFVIDKFPISRPNLTFSTLTVSNMSPEDSSIYLCSVGGGRQETQYFGPGTRLLVL.

The CDR3 loop is CASSPPTSGTRTDTQYF. The CDR3 DNA is TGTGCCAGCAGTCCACCTACTAGCGGGACTCGCACAGATACGCAGTATTTT. The chain combines TRBV12-3 or TRBV12-4 with TRBJ2-3, with 10 bases identical to TRBD2. CDR3 length: 17 amino acids. V shed 5 bases and J 1 base; nucleotides not matched to a gene: 9.

This clonotype was seen once. The V and J genes are TRBV3-1 and TRBJ2-5; 7 bases line up with TRBD2. The J segment lost 1 base and the V segment lost 3 bases, leaving 14 bases of the junction unmatched. The CDR3 is made up of 18 amino acids. CDR1 is LGHDT, CDR2 YNNKEL, per germline (reference sequence). CDR3 residues: CASSHSSRLAALQETQYF. CDR3 DNA: TGTGCCAGCAGCCATTCATCAAGGCTAGCGGCACTCCAAGAGACCCAGTACTTC.

The chain combines TRBV7-9 with TRBJ1-2; 8 nucleotides agree with TRBD1. The CDR3 extends over 13 amino acids. Germline assignment: CDR1 SEHNR and CDR2 FQNEAQ (reference sequence). The V segment lost 5 bases and the J segment 8 bases; nucleotides outside the gene matches: 7. The CDR3: CASSEDRVEGYTF. For the CDR3, the DNA is TGTGCCAGCAGCGAGGACAGGGTGGAAGGCTACACCTTC.

V is TRBV12-3 or TRBV12-4 and J is TRBJ1-2; D is uncertain. V was clipped by 3 bases and J by 7 bases, with 18 bases between them. The CDR3 totals 15 residues. CDR3 DNA sequence: TGTGCCAGCAGTTTTACACCGGGCCACGGGTCTGGCTACACCTTC. Protein sequence: CASSFTPGHGSGYTF.

This clonotype was counted a single time. The CDR3 protein is CASSSPTSPGSDTQYF. The CDR3 nucleotides read TGTGCCAGCAGCTCCCCGACTAGTCCTGGCTCAGATACGCAGTATTTT. The chain employs TRBV13 and TRBJ2-3; D might be TRBD2 (6 bases). From germline, CDR1 is PRHDT and CDR2 FYEKMQ (reference sequence). Trimming removed 4 bases at V and 4 bases at J, with 18 bases between. This CDR3 spans 16 amino acids.

The chain links TRBV6-1 to TRBJ2-3; 7 bases map to TRBD2. Germline lookup yields CDR1 MNHNS and CDR2 SASEGT. The CDR3 loop spans 15 amino acids. CDR3 DNA: TGTGTCACCCAAAGGGAGGGGCGCGGAACAGATACGCAGTATTTT. It yields the protein CVTQREGRGTDTQYF.

This chain uses TRBV29-1 with TRBJ2-2; D not certain. The germline V and J ends were trimmed by 3 bases and 3 bases, with 8 bases remaining between them. CDR1 is SQVTM, CDR2 ANQGSEA, per germline. The CDR3 loop spans 13 amino acids. DNA of the CDR3: TGCAGCGTTGAGGCAGCACACACCGGGGAGCTGTTTTTT. It translates to CSVEAAHTGELFF.

The chain couples TRBV6-5 to TRBJ2-7; 9 bases line up with TRBD2. CDR3 length: 16 amino acids. V shed 7 bases, J shed 2 bases, and the junction held 12 bases outside the gene matches. Germline CDR1 MNHEY, CDR2 SVGAGI. Here the CDR3 DNA reads TGTGCCAGCACCTATGGAACGGCGGGAGGGCCCTACGAGCAGTACTTC. Its translation is CASTYGTAGGPYEQYF.

CDR3 coding DNA: TGCGCCAGCAGCTTGGATCTGGCGCTATCAGACCAAGAGACCCAGTACTTC. It codes for CASSLDLALSDQETQYF. V usage is TRBV5-1 and J usage is TRBJ2-5; D remains ambiguous. CDR3 length: 17 amino acids. V was clipped by 0 bases and J by 0 bases, with 15 bases between them. From germline, CDR1 is SGHRS and CDR2 YFSETQ. Filled out from reference TRBV5-1 and TRBJ2-5, the complete variable domain reads KAGVTQTPRYLIKTRGQQVTLSCSPISGHRSVSWYQQTPGQGLQFLFEYFSETQRNKGNFPGRFSGRQFSNSRSEMNVSTLELGDSALYLCASSLDLALSDQETQYFGPGTRLLVL.

V gene TRBV20-1 combines with J gene TRBJ2-1, with D perhaps TRBD2 (6 bases). The V gene lost 1 base and the J gene lost 4 bases, with 14 bases spanning the gap. CDR3 length: 15 amino acids. CDR1 is DFQATT, CDR2 SNEGSKA, per germline (reference sequence). DNA for the CDR3: TGCAGTGCTAGAGGATGGCGGGGTACTTACAATGAGCAGTTCTTC. This encodes CSARGWRGTYNEQFF.

This clonotype was observed a handful of times. The rearrangement uses TRBV29-1 and TRBJ1-2, with D hard to call. Trimming shortened V by 7 bases and J by 8 bases, and 17 bases separated the two germline ends. The length of the CDR3 is 12 residues. CDR1 is SQVTM, CDR2 ANQGSEA, per germline. In nucleotides, the CDR3 is TGCAGCGCGGGCGTCCAGACGGAGGGCTACACCTTC. It specifies CSAGVQTEGYTF.

The genes are TRBV12-3 or TRBV12-4 and TRBJ1-1, with D unclear. The V and J ends lost 8 bases and 0 bases respectively, with 13 bases between them. This CDR3 has 14 amino acids. The CDR3 loop is CASAKDPVNTEAFF. The CDR3 region has the DNA TGTGCCAGCGCTAAGGACCCGGTGAACACTGAAGCTTTCTTT.

V usage is TRBV6-6 and J usage is TRBJ2-7, with D unclear. The CDR3 covers 13 residues. V lost 1 base and J 6 bases, leaving 10 bases between the germline ends. Looked up from germline, CDR1 is MNHNY and CDR2 is SVGAGI (reference sequence). The CDR3 DNA sequence: TGTGCCAGCAGTTACTTGGCTACCATCGAGCAGTACTTC. This gives the protein CASSYLATIEQYF.